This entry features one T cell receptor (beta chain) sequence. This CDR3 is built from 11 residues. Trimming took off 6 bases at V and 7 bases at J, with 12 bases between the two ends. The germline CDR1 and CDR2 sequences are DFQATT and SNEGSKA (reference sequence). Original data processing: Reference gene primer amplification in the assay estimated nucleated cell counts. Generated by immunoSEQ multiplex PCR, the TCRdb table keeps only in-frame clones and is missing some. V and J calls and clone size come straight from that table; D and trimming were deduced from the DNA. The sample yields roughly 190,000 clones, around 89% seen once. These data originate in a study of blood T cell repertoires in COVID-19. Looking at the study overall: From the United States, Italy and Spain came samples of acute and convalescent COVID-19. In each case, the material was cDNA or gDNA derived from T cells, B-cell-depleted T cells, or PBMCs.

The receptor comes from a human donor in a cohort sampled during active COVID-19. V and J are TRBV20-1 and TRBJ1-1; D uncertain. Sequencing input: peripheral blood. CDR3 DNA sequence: TGCAGTGCCCCGACGGGGTTTGAAGCTTTCTTT. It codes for CSAPTGFEAFF.